Given below is one T cell receptor (beta chain) in context. In the authors' workflow: Reference gene primer amplification in the assay estimated nucleated cell counts. The table came from immunoSEQ multiplex PCR; TCRdb's copy has only in-frame clones and leaves some out. That table is the source of V, J and clone size, and D and trimming were worked out from the DNA. This table holds around 70,000 clones, 70% to 85% found once. The data originate from a study of blood T cell repertoires in COVID-19. Study as a whole: Samples representing acute and convalescent COVID-19 were sourced from the United States, Italy and Spain. In each case, the material was cDNA or gDNA derived from T cells, B-cell-depleted T cells, or PBMCs.

V was shortened by 0 bases and J by 2 bases, with 11 bases between the two germline ends. CDR3 size: 15 residues. The germline V gene has CDR1 SGHRS and CDR2 YFSETQ. The rearrangement links TRBV5-1 to TRBJ1-2; D unclear. The material sequenced was peripheral blood. The receptor was isolated from a woman aged 55-70 years with acute or convalescent COVID-19. CDR3 region: CASSLGGWENYGYTF. CDR3 nucleotides: TGCGCCAGCAGCTTGGGTGGGTGGGAGAACTATGGCTACACCTTC.